The 26 T cell receptor beta chains below were found in one sample sequenced in a study of graft-versus-host responses after intestinal transplantation. These receptors are not linked to any known antigen. Data came from immunoSEQ multiplex PCR; TCRdb stores just in-frame clones and leaves some out. This table holds tens of thousands of clones, approximately 80% found once. This specimen consisted of unstimulated CD4+ T cells sorted from spleen or lymph node cells, obtained before transplant. These receptors were taken from a human donor who was the organ donor for an intestinal transplant.

This clone was detected only a few times. The chain has TRBV7-2 and TRBJ1-3, with a weak D call TRBD1 (5 bases). V was trimmed by 1 base and J by 5 bases, leaving 9 bases between them. The CDR3 runs 14 residues. Germline CDR1 reads SGHTA; CDR2 reads FQGNSA. DNA of the CDR3: TGTGCCAGCAGCTTAGTCCAGGACAGAAACACCATATATTTT. This codes for CASSLVQDRNTIYF.

Turning to this clone: Other DNA sequences of this sample code for an identical CDR3. This rearrangement joins TRBV28 to TRBJ2-5; D may be TRBD1 (6 bases). There are 13 residues in the CDR3. The V end was cut by 2 bases, the J end by 4 bases, with 8 bases between. Germline loops: CDR1 MDHEN, CDR2 SYDVKM. The CDR3 loop reads CASSLQGRETQYF. CDR3 in DNA: TGTGCCAGCAGTTTACAGGGGAGAGAGACCCAGTACTTC. Looking up the rest from reference TRBV28 and TRBJ2-5 gives the full variable domain: DVKVTQSSRYLVKRTGEKVFLECVQDMDHENMFWYRQDPGLGLRLIYFSYDVKMKEKGDIPEGYSVSREKKERFSLILESASTNQTSMYLCASSLQGRETQYFGPGTRLLVL.

This chain joins TRBV7-6 and TRBJ2-3; 13 nucleotides agree with TRBD2. The CDR3 is 19 amino acids. Trimming took 2 bases from V and 2 from J; bases not matched to a gene: 10. CDR1 is SGHVS, CDR2 FNYEAQ, per germline. CDR3 in DNA: TGTGCCAGCAGCTTATTGGCGCGACTAGCGGGGGGACCCACAGATACGCAGTATTTT. The encoded protein is CASSLLARLAGGPTDTQYF.

The chain has TRBV11-2 and TRBJ2-7; maybe TRBD1 (6 bases). Trimming shortened V by 2 bases and J by 6 bases, and 11 bases separated the two germline ends. Germline V gene lookup returns CDR1 SGHAT and CDR2 FQNNGV. This CDR3 region has 13 residues. In DNA, the CDR3 is TGTGCCAGCAGCTTATTCGCAGGGGCCGAGCAGTACGTC. As protein: CASSLFAGAEQYV.

This chain connects TRBV7-2 to TRBJ2-5; D remains ambiguous. The CDR3 totals 11 residues. Germline loops: CDR1 SGHTA, CDR2 FQGNSA. Trimming pared 4 bases from V and 5 bases from J, leaving 5 bases between. The CDR3 sequence is CASSSGETQYF. The CDR3, as DNA: TGTGCCAGCAGCTCCGGGGAGACCCAGTACTTC.

V and J are TRBV28 and TRBJ1-2; D perhaps matches TRBD1 (5 bases). The germline V gene encodes CDR1 MDHEN and CDR2 SYDVKM. The CDR3 totals 15 residues. Trimming removed 6 bases from V and 4 bases from J, with 18 bases in between. CDR3 in amino acids: CASRSRQSLLYGYTF. CDR3 coding DNA: TGTGCCAGCAGGTCAAGACAGTCACTCCTCTATGGCTACACCTTC.

CDR3 sequence reads: CASSNAPWTGGGETQYF. CDR3 nucleotides: TGTGCCAGCAGCAACGCCCCTTGGACAGGGGGCGGGGAGACCCAGTACTTC. V is TRBV5-6 and J is TRBJ2-5; TRBD1 matches 11 bases. V gave up 4 bases and J gave up 5 bases; unmatched junction bases: 13. The CDR3 spans 17 residues. Germline assignment: CDR1 SGHDT and CDR2 YYEEEE.

V gene TRBV18 combines with J gene TRBJ2-5; no clear D gene. The V gene lost 6 bases and the J gene lost 0 bases, with 5 bases spanning the gap. The CDR3 spans 12 residues. From germline, CDR1 is KGHSH and CDR2 LQKENI. The CDR3 bases are TGTGCCAGCTCCCGGTACCAAGAGACCCAGTACTTC. Translating it yields CASSRYQETQYF.

The chain employs TRBV27 and TRBJ2-5; 11 bases align to TRBD1. J lost 5 bases, V lost 6 bases, and 11 bases had no gene match. This CDR3 is 16 amino acids long. CDR1 is MNHEY, CDR2 SMNVEV, per germline (reference sequence). As DNA, the CDR3 is TGTGCCAGCAGGGGACTTTCGGACAGGGGGCGTGAGACCCAGTACTTC. Protein product: CASRGLSDRGRETQYF.

About this clone itself: One end of the junction varies from germline; a read error may be responsible. The chain has TRBV7-7 and TRBJ2-5; TRBD1 agrees at 9 bases. From germline, CDR1 is SSHAT and CDR2 FNYEAQ (reference sequence). The CDR3 runs 13 residues. The DNA for the CDR3 is TGTGCTAGCAGCTCGGACAGGGGAGAGACCCAGTACTTC. It translates to CASSSDRGETQYF. Combining the CDR3 with reference TRBV7-7 and TRBJ2-5 gives the whole variable domain GAGVSQSPRYKVTKRGQDVTLRCDPISSHATLYWYQQALGQGPEFLTYFNYEAQPDKSGLPSDRFSAERPEGSISTLTIQRTEQRDSAMYRCASSSDRGETQYFGPGTRLLVL.

The J gene is TRBJ1-2, the V gene TRBV6-6; 8 nucleotides agree with TRBD1. V dropped 5 bases and J dropped 8; count of bases not matched to a gene: 7. Per the germline V gene, CDR1 is MNHNY and CDR2 is SVGAGI (reference sequence). This CDR3 is 13 amino acids long. The CDR3 loop reads CASSDRTGSGYTF. DNA of the CDR3: TGTGCCAGCAGTGACCGGACAGGGTCCGGCTACACCTTC.

The CDR3 nucleotides read TGTGCCATTACCGACAGGCTTCTAGACAATGAGCAGTTCTTC. Translated, it gives CAITDRLLDNEQFF. The rearrangement links TRBV6-1 to TRBJ2-1; D is possibly TRBD1 (6 bases). The V gene's germline CDR1 is MNHNS and CDR2 SASEGT. The CDR3 length is 14 residues. V dropped 10 bases and J dropped 5 bases, with 18 bases sitting between them.

The J gene is TRBJ2-3, the V gene TRBV19; 9 positions match TRBD1. The germline V gene has CDR1 LNHDA and CDR2 SQIVND (reference sequence). The CDR3 consists of 16 residues. V gave up 3 bases and J gave up 6 bases; unmatched junction bases: 10. DNA for the CDR3: TGTGCCAGTAGTATTGCCGGGACAGGGATTTCCGATACGCAGTATTTT. It encodes CASSIAGTGISDTQYF.

V gene TRBV28 combines with J gene TRBJ1-3, with D possibly matching TRBD1 (5 bases). CDR1 and CDR2 (germline): MDHEN, SYDVKM. Trimming cost V 7 bases and J 0 bases, with 22 bases left between them. This CDR3 has 18 residues. The CDR3 is CASTIPPGRASSGNTIYF. CDR3 coding DNA: TGTGCCAGCACCATACCCCCCGGCAGGGCCAGCTCTGGAAACACCATATATTTT.

The chain links TRBV10-1 to TRBJ1-1; 10 bases map to TRBD1. V shed 5 bases and J 6 bases; nucleotides not matched to a gene: 9. Germline CDR1 and CDR2: WNHNN and SYGVQD (reference sequence). CDR3 length equals 15 residues. Written as DNA, the CDR3 is TGCGCCAGCAGTTCTTCCGGGACAGGGGCGCCTGAAGCTTTCTTT. It specifies CASSSSGTGAPEAFF.

V usage is TRBV5-1 and J usage is TRBJ2-1, with D possibly matching TRBD1 (5 bases). CDR3 length: 16 residues. V was clipped by 0 bases and J by 2 bases, with 12 bases between them. From germline, CDR1 is SGHRS and CDR2 YFSETQ. CDR3: CASSLEAGNPYNEQFF. The CDR3 bases are TGCGCCAGCAGCTTGGAAGCAGGGAACCCCTACAATGAGCAGTTCTTC. The entire variable domain, with the rest obtained from reference TRBV5-1 and TRBJ2-1, is as follows: KAGVTQTPRYLIKTRGQQVTLSCSPISGHRSVSWYQQTPGQGLQFLFEYFSETQRNKGNFPGRFSGRQFSNSRSEMNVSTLELGDSALYLCASSLEAGNPYNEQFFGPGTRLTVL.

V gene TRBV19 combines with J gene TRBJ1-6, with D uncertain. CDR1 is LNHDA and CDR2 is SQIVND in the germline V gene (reference sequence). CDR3 length: 14 residues. V dropped 4 bases and J dropped 2 bases, with 6 bases sitting between them. The CDR3 protein is CASSTVTYNSPLHF. The CDR3 coding sequence is TGTGCCAGTAGTACAGTCACCTATAATTCACCCCTCCACTTT.

The genes are TRBV19 and TRBJ2-3; TRBD1 matches at 8 bases. CDR3 length equals 15 residues. Losses at the gene ends were 6 bases for V and 3 bases for J; bases not matched to a gene: 8. From germline, CDR1 is LNHDA and CDR2 SQIVND (reference sequence). The CDR3: CASRNPGGRTDTQYF. CDR3 nucleotide sequence: TGTGCCAGTAGAAACCCAGGGGGCCGGACAGATACGCAGTATTTT.

The rearrangement links TRBV5-6 to TRBJ1-1, with 7 bases identical to TRBD1. Germline loops: CDR1 SGHDT, CDR2 YYEEEE. The CDR3 runs 14 residues. The trim removed 4 bases at V and 7 bases at J, leaving 10 bases unmatched. CDR3 in amino acids: CASSLRQGDGEAFF. The DNA of the CDR3 is TGTGCCAGCAGCCTCCGACAGGGCGATGGTGAAGCTTTCTTT.

This sequence joins TRBV10-3 and TRBJ2-5, with a tentative D call TRBD2 (6 bases). Trimming took off 0 bases at V and 4 bases at J, with 9 bases between the two ends. The CDR3 is made up of 14 amino acids. Germline assignment: CDR1 ENHRY and CDR2 SYGVKD. DNA of the CDR3: TGTGCCATCAGTGAGTCCCAGGGAGGAGAGACCCAGTACTTC. Translation: CAISESQGGETQYF.

This rearrangement joins TRBV28 to TRBJ2-5, with 9 bases identical to TRBD1. Looked up from germline, CDR1 is MDHEN and CDR2 is SYDVKM. The V gene end was trimmed by 5 bases and the J gene end by 7 bases; junction bases not matched to a gene: 20. The CDR3 covers 18 residues. CDR3 coding DNA: TGTGCCAGCAGTCTCACCGGGACAGGGTTTAGGGGTCGGGGGACCCAGTACTTC. This gives the protein CASSLTGTGFRGRGTQYF.

This clone has more than one count but fewer than ten. The CDR3 DNA is TGTGCCAGTAGGACAGGATATAATTCACCCCTCCACTTT. Translating it yields CASRTGYNSPLHF. The chain combines TRBV19 with TRBJ1-6; TRBD1 might be the D (6 bases). There are 13 residues in the CDR3. Trimming took off 6 bases at V and 4 bases at J, with 7 bases between the two ends. Germline CDR1 is LNHDA and CDR2 is SQIVND (reference sequence).

This sequence joins TRBV7-2 and TRBJ2-5; 7 bases are a match to TRBD2. CDR3 size: 13 residues. CDR1 and CDR2 (germline): SGHTA, FQGNSA. Trimming took 4 bases from V and 5 from J; bases not matched to a gene: 4. The CDR3 nucleotides read TGTGCCAGCAGCTCCATGCGGGGGGAGACCCAGTACTTC. Protein product: CASSSMRGETQYF.

V and J are TRBV6-5 and TRBJ2-7, with a tentative D call TRBD1 (6 bases). V gave up 0 bases and J gave up 3 bases, with 12 bases separating them. This CDR3 comprises 15 residues. Germline V gives CDR1 MNHEY, CDR2 SVGAGI. The CDR3 nucleotides read TGTGCCAGCAGTTACTCGGGCGAAGGGGGCTACGAGCAGTACGTC. Protein sequence: CASSYSGEGGYEQYV.

J is TRBJ2-6 and V is TRBV7-2; TRBD1 matches 9 bases. Germline loops: CDR1 SGHTA, CDR2 FQGNSA. The CDR3 has 18 residues. Trimming at V came to 1 base and at J to 3 bases, leaving 7 bases not matched to a gene. The CDR3 DNA follows: TGTGCCAGCAGCTTAGGGACAGGGGTTGAGGGTGGGGCCAACGTCCTGACTTTC. Translating gives CASSLGTGVEGGANVLTF.

The chain uses TRBV5-8 and TRBJ2-7, with TRBD2 matching over 8 bases. V was clipped by 4 bases and J by 2 bases; unmatched bases: 8. This CDR3 comprises 15 residues. Germline V gene lookup returns CDR1 SGHTS and CDR2 YDEGEE. CDR3 sequence: CASSKSGGGTYEQYV. DNA of the CDR3: TGTGCCAGCAGCAAGTCCGGGGGGGGCACCTACGAGCAGTACGTC.